Presented here are 28 T cell receptor beta chains from one specimen sequenced in a study of Graves' ophthalmopathy and Graves' hyperthyroidism. Investigators amplified TCR beta CDR3 regions from RNA transcripts. The first-round RT-PCR employed HTBI primers together with the Qiagen OneStep RT-PCR kit. A multiplex PCR was then performed as the second round. TCRdb analysed the multiplex PCR reads with MiXCR anew, one entry per CDR3 protein. The sample includes hundreds of thousands of distinct CDR3 sequences, roughly 20% of them seen just once. Sequencing was done on a sample of peripheral blood. All receptors come from a woman younger than 35 with stable Graves' hyperthyroidism.

This clonotype was found many times. The rearrangement joins TRBV19 to TRBJ2-5; D gene unclear. Trimming cost V 4 bases and J 2 bases, with 8 bases left between them. CDR3 length: 13 amino acids. Germline loops: CDR1 LNHDA, CDR2 SQIVND (reference sequence). The CDR3 protein is CASSTPYQETQYF. CDR3 in DNA: TGTGCCAGTAGTACCCCTTATCAAGAGACCCAGTACTTC.

A word on this clonotype: It may be a read error: a sequence one base away is much more abundant. V is TRBV30 and J is TRBJ1-1; TRBD1 might be the D (6 bases). CDR1 and CDR2 (germline): GTSNPN, SVGIG (reference sequence). The CDR3 has 11 residues. The CDR3, as DNA: TGTGCCTGGACAGGGGTCACTGAAGCTTGCTTT. It translates to CAWTGVTEACF.

In this sample, this clonotype turned up many times. The chain combines TRBV20-1 with TRBJ1-1, with D unclear. CDR3 size: 13 residues. V dropped 6 bases and J dropped 3 bases, with 14 bases sitting between them. Looked up from germline, CDR1 is DFQATT and CDR2 is SNEGSKA (reference sequence). The CDR3 reads CSAPPPTHTEAFF. CDR3 DNA: TGCAGTGCCCCTCCACCCACCCACACTGAAGCTTTCTTT.

Many counts were recorded for this clonotype. Because it lacks the conserved phenylalanine or tryptophan at the end, this CDR3 is likely a read error. The gene calls are TRBV6-2 or TRBV6-3 and TRBJ1-2; 7 bases are shared with TRBD1. From germline, CDR1 is MNHEY and CDR2 SVGEGT. The CDR3 totals 15 residues. The trim removed 5 bases at V and 4 bases at J, leaving 10 bases unmatched. In nucleotides, the CDR3 is TGTGCCAGCAGTCGACCCGCGACAGGGCCCTATGGCTACACCCTC. Translated, it gives CASSRPATGPYGYTL.

This clonotype came up many times. The CDR3 nucleotides are TGTGCCAGCAGTCCGGGACAGGGGGCCACTGAAGCTTTCTTT. Its translation is CASSPGQGATEAFF. The rearrangement uses TRBV6-5 and TRBJ1-1, with 12 bases lining up with TRBD1. Trimming cost V 5 bases and J 4 bases; bases outside gene matches: 2. The CDR3 runs 14 residues. Germline V lookup: CDR1 MNHEY, CDR2 SVGAGI.

In this sample, this clonotype turned up a few times. CDR3 protein: CASSLEPGTSLTYEQYF. The CDR3 bases are TGTGCCAGCAGCTTAGAACCCGGGACTAGCCTTACCTACGAGCAGTACTTC. V gene TRBV11-2 combines with J gene TRBJ2-7; 9 positions agree with TRBD2. V was pared by 0 bases and J by 2 bases, with 8 bases of the junction left unmatched. Germline CDR1 is SGHAT and CDR2 is FQNNGV. The length of the CDR3 is 17 residues.

The rearrangement joins TRBV11-1 to TRBJ2-7; 8 positions agree with TRBD1. V trimming: 4 bases; J trimming: 4 bases; junction bases outside the gene matches: 6. The CDR3 is made up of 14 amino acids. Germline V gene lookup returns CDR1 SGHAT and CDR2 FQDESV (reference sequence). CDR3 in DNA: TGTGCCAGCAGCTCGTGGGACAGGCGTTACGAGCAGTACTTC. As protein: CASSSWDRRYEQYF.

This clonotype has at least ten counts. The J gene is TRBJ1-5, the V gene TRBV5-1; 10 bases are shared with TRBD1. With 4 bases clipped from V and 4 bases from J, the junction kept 5 bases outside the gene matches. The CDR3 runs to 15 residues. Germline-derived CDR1 and CDR2 are SGHRS and YFSETQ. The DNA for the CDR3 is TGCGCCAGCAGCCTGACAGGGGGCATAAATCAGCCCCAGCATTTT. Protein sequence: CASSLTGGINQPQHF.

This rearrangement joins TRBV2 to TRBJ1-6; no clear D gene. Germline V gene lookup returns CDR1 SNHLY and CDR2 FYNNEI. V was pared by 4 bases and J by 11 bases, with 9 bases between. The CDR3 spans 12 residues. CDR3 in DNA: TGTGCCAGCAGTGGCCCAACCCCACCCCTCCACTTT. This sequence encodes CASSGPTPPLHF.

The table lists this clonotype with many counts. This chain uses TRBV19 with TRBJ1-2; TRBD1 is a possible D gene (5 bases). V gave up 6 bases and J gave up 0 bases, with 23 bases separating them. The CDR3 consists of 18 residues. In germline, CDR1 is LNHDA, CDR2 SQIVND (reference sequence). CDR3 sequence: CASSPMGTVETTNYGYTF. The CDR3 nucleotides read TGTGCCAGTAGCCCGATGGGGACGGTCGAAACTACTAACTATGGCTACACCTTC.

Remarks on this clonotype: The conserved final phenylalanine or tryptophan is absent from the CDR3, which likely points to a read error. No DNA is shown, since the ends of the CDR3 on it are uncertain; the CDR3 is the one TCRdb lists. This chain links TRBV6-5 with TRBJ1-1. Germline-derived CDR1 and CDR2 are MNHEY and SVGAGI. From its first to its last residue, the CDR3 has 14 amino acids. CDR3 region: CASSYSRLDTEACY.

The chain links TRBV5-1 to TRBJ2-2; weak D call: TRBD2 (5 bases). With 5 bases removed from V and 5 bases from J, the gap between germline ends came to 16 bases. The CDR3 is 15 residues long. The germline CDR1 and CDR2 sequences are SGHRS and YFSETQ. The CDR3 spells CASRRVGRDTGELFF. In DNA, the CDR3 is TGCGCCAGCAGGCGCGTGGGGAGAGATACCGGGGAGCTGTTTTTT.

This clonotype showed up many times. The chain joins TRBV7-9 to TRBJ2-7, with D hard to call. V was trimmed by 5 bases and J by 6 bases, leaving 8 bases between them. The CDR3 has 11 residues. Germline-derived CDR1 and CDR2 are SEHNR and FQNEAQ (reference sequence). The CDR3 DNA follows: TGTGCCAGCAGCGCGTTTCGCGAGCAGTACTTC. Amino acid sequence: CASSAFREQYF.

V is TRBV5-6 and J is TRBJ2-7; 10 bases are shared with TRBD2. CDR1 is SGHDT, CDR2 YYEEEE, per germline. J gave up 2 bases and V 4 bases, and 12 bases lay outside the gene matches. This CDR3 has 17 amino acids. The CDR3 sequence: CASSGLLPSGGTYEQYF. As DNA, the CDR3 is TGTGCCAGCAGCGGACTGCTACCTAGCGGGGGTACCTACGAGCAGTACTTC.

This clonotype was seen at least ten times. The chain joins TRBV6-2 or TRBV6-3 to TRBJ2-2; 10 positions match TRBD1. Unmatched junction bases numbered 12, after V lost 8 bases and J lost 0 bases. The CDR3 covers 18 residues. CDR1 MNHEY and CDR2 SVGEGT come from the germline V gene. The CDR3 coding sequence is TGTGCCAGCTCGCCGGGACAGGGGTGGCATGCGAACACCGGGGAGCTGTTTTTT. It yields the protein CASSPGQGWHANTGELFF.

This clonotype has at least ten counts. This chain joins TRBV28 and TRBJ2-7; 7 bases are a match to TRBD2. V lost 6 bases and J lost 0; bases outside the gene matches: 5. The length of the CDR3 is 14 residues. CDR1 MDHEN and CDR2 SYDVKM come from the germline V gene. CDR3 sequence (DNA): TGTGCCAGCAGAACTAGCGTCAGCTCCTACGAGCAGTACTTC. It specifies CASRTSVSSYEQYF.

This clonotype has more than one count but fewer than ten. The chain carries TRBV27 and TRBJ2-5; D remains ambiguous. V was pared by 0 bases and J by 5 bases, with 13 bases between. Germline values: CDR1 MNHEY, CDR2 SMNVEV (reference sequence). This CDR3 contains 15 residues. The CDR3 sequence is CASSLSVGLGETQYF. DNA of the CDR3: TGTGCCAGCAGTTTATCTGTGGGTTTGGGTGAGACCCAGTACTTC.

This clonotype was picked up many times. The chain uses TRBV20-1 and TRBJ2-7, with 7 bases lining up with TRBD1. Germline V gives CDR1 DFQATT, CDR2 SNEGSKA (reference sequence). The CDR3 consists of 14 residues. Trimming cost V 4 bases and J 4 bases; bases outside gene matches: 10. CDR3 region: CSAMTGLPSYEQYF. CDR3 sequence (DNA): TGCAGTGCTATGACAGGGTTACCCTCTTACGAGCAGTACTTC.

This clonotype appeared a single time. V gene TRBV28 combines with J gene TRBJ2-4, with D perhaps TRBD1 (6 bases). Trimming took 9 bases from V and 16 from J, leaving 22 bases between them. Germline-derived CDR1 and CDR2 are MDHEN and SYDVKM. This CDR3 contains 12 residues. CDR3 amino acids: CASNTGSRPYYF. DNA of the CDR3: TGTGCCAGTAACACAGGGAGTCGTCCCTATTACTTC.

This clonotype showed up just a few times. The chain links TRBV6-1 to TRBJ1-6; no clear D gene. V was shortened by 2 bases and J by 8 bases, with 1 base between the two germline ends. The CDR3 runs 11 residues. The V gene's germline CDR1 is MNHNS and CDR2 SASEGT. CDR3: CASSEYSPLHF. CDR3 sequence (DNA): TGTGCCAGCAGTGAATATTCACCCCTCCACTTT.

At least ten counts were recorded for this clonotype. The chain joins TRBV6-5 to TRBJ1-1; 7 bases are shared with TRBD1. CDR1 and CDR2 from the germline V gene are MNHEY and SVGAGI. This CDR3 has 15 residues. V shed 7 bases and J 5 bases; nucleotides not matched to a gene: 13. CDR3 nucleotide sequence: TGTGCCAGCACTCATACAGGGGTAAGCGGGACTGAAGCTTTCTTT. It translates to CASTHTGVSGTEAFF.

The CDR3: CAWSVRGAGYGYTF. The DNA of the CDR3 is TGTGCCTGGAGTGTACGAGGGGCCGGGTATGGCTACACCTTC. This chain connects TRBV30 to TRBJ1-2; tentative D call: TRBD1 (5 bases). CDR1 and CDR2 from the germline V gene are GTSNPN and SVGIG (reference sequence). CDR3 length: 14 amino acids. V was shortened by 0 bases and J by 5 bases, with 13 bases between the two germline ends.

The table lists this clonotype with many counts. This sequence joins TRBV7-3 and TRBJ2-5; maybe TRBD2 (5 bases). Per germline, CDR1 SGHTA and CDR2 FQGTGA. This CDR3 is 14 amino acids long. Trimming removed 1 base at V and 5 bases at J, with 11 bases between. The CDR3 region is CASSLRERDETQYF. In DNA, the CDR3 is TGTGCCAGCAGCTTAAGGGAGAGGGATGAGACCCAGTACTTC. Based on the CDR3 plus reference TRBV7-3 and TRBJ2-5, the full variable domain is GAGVSQTPSNKVTEKGKYVELRCDPISGHTALYWYRQSLGQGPEFLIYFQGTGAADDSGLPNDRFFAVRPEGSVSTLKIQRTERGDSAVYLCASSLRERDETQYFGPGTRLLVL.

Comment on this clonotype: An end of the junction does not agree with germline; a read error may underlie this. The V gene is TRBV18, the J gene TRBJ2-4; tentatively, D is TRBD2 (6 bases). Germline V gene sequence: CDR1 KGHSH, CDR2 LQKENI. This CDR3 is built from 16 residues. CDR3 DNA: TGTGCCAGCTCCCTAGCCGCTAGCGCCGGGGTAAACATTAAGTACTTC. Residues: CASSLAASAGVNIKYF.

With regard to this clonotype: With a much larger clone just one base away, this may be a read error. Since no conserved phenylalanine or tryptophan closes the CDR3, a read error is the likely cause. The rearrangement uses TRBV12-3 or TRBV12-4 and TRBJ2-2, with 7 positions matching TRBD2. The V gene end was trimmed by 7 bases and the J gene end by 2 bases; junction bases not matched to a gene: 7. The CDR3 spans 15 residues. The CDR3, as DNA: TGTGCCAGCACGCGCAGGGAGGGCAACACCGGGGAGCTGTTTGTT. It encodes CASTRREGNTGELFV.

This clonotype occurred many times. A much bigger clone sits one base away, suggesting this may be a read error. The CDR3 DNA sequence: TGTGCCAGCAGTTTAGACCCTCTGGGGGCTAGCGGGGGTTTCGGGACCGGGGAGCTGTTTTTT. It translates to CASSLDPLGASGGFGTGELFF. The genes are TRBV12-3 or TRBV12-4 and TRBJ2-2, with 10 bases identical to TRBD2. The ends lost 1 base at V and 5 bases at J; junction bases unmatched: 19. CDR3 size: 21 residues.

This clonotype was counted ten times or more. V is TRBV28 and J is TRBJ2-7; 8 positions match TRBD2. Germline-derived CDR1 and CDR2 are MDHEN and SYDVKM. The CDR3 contains 15 residues. V lost 6 bases, J lost 1 base, and 8 bases stayed unmatched. CDR3 sequence (DNA): TGTGCCAGCAGCACCTCTAGCGGGCGTTCCTACGAGCAGTACTTC. This gives the protein CASSTSSGRSYEQYF.

The gene calls are TRBV7-9 and TRBJ1-1; D gene uncertain. The V end lost 8 bases, the J end lost 6 bases, and 13 bases lay between the germline ends. The CDR3 runs to 12 residues. Germline V lookup: CDR1 SEHNR, CDR2 FQNEAQ (reference sequence). CDR3 DNA: TGTGCCAGCGGCGACACTTACTCTGAAGCTTTCTTT. Protein product: CASGDTYSEAFF.